A selection of T cell receptor beta chains follows, all from one sample in a study of cytomegalovirus exposure and HLA in healthy donors. Data came from immunoSEQ multiplex PCR; TCRdb stores just in-frame clones and leaves some out. This sample's table reports approximately 110,000 clones. Sequencing was done on a sample of PBMCs. These receptor sequences come from a man aged 40-50 years in good health and CMV-seronegative. CDR3s include the opening cysteine and the closing phenylalanine or tryptophan. Fields, in order: V gene, D gene, CDR3 length, CDR3 protein. The D gene is left open where the match is weak.

TRBV6-5 | - | 13 | CASSYTRQETQYF
TRBV6-5 | TRBD1 | 14 | CASSRDSKNQPQHF
TRBV5-6 | - | 12 | CASSLGGYGYTF
TRBV7-8 | TRBD1 | 14 | CASSFSQGNYGYTF
TRBV27 | - | 17 | CASSLSLAATWNTGQFF
TRBV15 | - | 14 | CATSAAGSSYEQYF
TRBV11-3 | - | 15 | CASSLYGEPNNEQFF
TRBV5-6 | - | 14 | CASSLGRQIYGYTF
TRBV19 | - | 16 | CASSINPVTGFYGYTF
TRBV28 | - | 14 | CASGTGTRGREQYF
TRBV6-6 | - | 15 | CATWGGRGLGVEAFF
TRBV5-6 | - | 14 | CASSFYGTNEKLFF
TRBV28 | - | 13 | CASSFQTGGTQYF
TRBV28 | TRBD2 | 14 | CASSVSGIIHEQYF
TRBV7-6 | - | 14 | CASSLGANDNEQFF
TRBV4-1 | TRBD2 | 16 | CASSQRTSGVYNEQFF
TRBV7-6 | - | 17 | CASSLTLAGAGHYGYTF
TRBV5-4 | TRBD2 | 14 | CASSQGLVPGELFF
TRBV27 | - | 13 | CASSLSRYNEQFF
TRBV28 | - | 14 | CASTLGAGSYEQYF
TRBV19 | - | 13 | CASSLGTEEKLFF
TRBV9 | TRBD1 | 14 | CASSARDRAHEQYF
TRBV19 | TRBD2 | 16 | CASSIALAGGQETQYF
TRBV6-1 | TRBD2 | 14 | CASSTLAGVNEQYF
TRBV4-2 | TRBD1 | 17 | CASSQEINGQGRYGYTF
TRBV5-1 | - | 14 | CASSPTGPNQPQHF
TRBV5-1 | TRBD2 | 17 | CASSPTPLAGGPDTQYF
TRBV6-6 | TRBD2 | 14 | CASTVAGQGNEQFF